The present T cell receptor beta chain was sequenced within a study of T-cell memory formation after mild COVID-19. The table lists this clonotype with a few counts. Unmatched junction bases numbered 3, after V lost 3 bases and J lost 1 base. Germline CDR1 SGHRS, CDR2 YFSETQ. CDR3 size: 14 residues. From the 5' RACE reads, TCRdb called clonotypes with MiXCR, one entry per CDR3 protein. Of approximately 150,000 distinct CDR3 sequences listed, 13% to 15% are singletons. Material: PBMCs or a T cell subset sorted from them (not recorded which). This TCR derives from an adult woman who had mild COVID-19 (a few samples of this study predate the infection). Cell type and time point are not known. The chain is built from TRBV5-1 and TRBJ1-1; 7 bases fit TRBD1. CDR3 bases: TGCGCCAGCAGCTGGGGACAGAGGAACACTGAAGCTTTCTTT. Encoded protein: CASSWGQRNTEAFF. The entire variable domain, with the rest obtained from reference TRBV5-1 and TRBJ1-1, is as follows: KAGVTQTPRYLIKTRGQQVTLSCSPISGHRSVSWYQQTPGQGLQFLFEYFSETQRNKGNFPGRFSGRQFSNSRSEMNVSTLELGDSALYLCASSWGQRNTEAFFGQGTRLTVV.